These T cell receptor beta chains were read from a single sample in a study of technical replicates of blood from a handful of donors. Assay: immunoSEQ multiplex PCR; the TCRdb copy retains only in-frame clones and omits some. Of tens of thousands of clones listed, about 94% are singletons. Sequenced input: T cells isolated from PBMCs. The source of these receptors is a human donor in good health. The CDR3 runs from the conserved cysteine through the conserved F or W. A D gene is named only where the DNA matches it firmly. Rows give clone size only sometimes, using once, few, many, or a class for an expanded clone.

>once|TRBV5-6|TRBD1|TRBJ2-3
TGTGCCAGCAGCTGGGGGACAGGCGCAGATACGCAGTATTTT
CASSWGTGADTQYF
>-|TRBV15|TRBD2|TRBJ2-7
TGTGCCACCAGCAGAGATAGGGGACTAGCGTCCGAGCAGTACTTC
CATSRDRGLASEQYF
>-|TRBV6-1|-|TRBJ1-5
TGTGCCAGCAGTGAAGGCGGCTATAGCAATCAGCCCCAGCATTTT
CASSEGGYSNQPQHF
>-|TRBV4-3|TRBD2|TRBJ2-1
TGCGCCAGCAGCCATACTAGCGGGAGAGGGGGCAATGAGCAGTTCTTC
CASSHTSGRGGNEQFF
>-|TRBV5-1|TRBD2|TRBJ2-1
TGCGCCAGCAGCTTAAGCGGGAGGGCCCATGAGCAGTTCTTC
CASSLSGRAHEQFF
>-|TRBV18|-|TRBJ2-5
TGTGCCAGCTTCGAAAGCTGGGGGGACGGAGAGACCCAGTACTTC
CASFESWGDGETQYF
>-|TRBV5-4|-|TRBJ2-7
TGTGCCAGCAGCTTAGGAGTGGAGGCCTACGAGCAGTACTTC
CASSLGVEAYEQYF
>-|TRBV9|-|TRBJ2-1
TGTGCCAGCAGCGTACTGTCCAATGAGCAGTTCTTC
CASSVLSNEQFF
>-|TRBV5-1|-|TRBJ2-7
TGCGCCAGCAGCTTGGCGGTCTCCTACGAGCAGTACTTC
CASSLAVSYEQYF
>-|TRBV6-1|TRBD1|TRBJ1-1
TGTGCCAGCAGTGAAGGTCGGACAGGGGGCTTGAACACTGAAGCTTTCTTT
CASSEGRTGGLNTEAFF
>-|TRBV11-2|TRBD1|TRBJ2-1
TGTGCCAGCAGCTTAGGGACAGGGGCGATTGTGCAGTTCTTC
CASSLGTGAIVQFF
>-|TRBV2|-|TRBJ1-2
TGTGCCAGCATGAGGTTAAGCCTTGCGGACTATGGCTACACCTTC
CASMRLSLADYGYTF
>-|TRBV19|-|TRBJ2-5
TGTGCCAGTAGTATTCCAGGGGCGTTTCAAGAGACCCAGTACTTC
CASSIPGAFQETQYF
>-|TRBV28|-|TRBJ2-3
TGTGCCAGCAGTTACCTCCTTGGGACAAGCACAGATACGCAGTATTTT
CASSYLLGTSTDTQYF
>-|TRBV6-5|-|TRBJ2-1
TGTGCCAGCAGTTACTCCAGGGTCCTTGAGCAGTTCTTC
CASSYSRVLEQFF
>-|TRBV2|-|TRBJ1-2
TGTGCCAGCACCTTTCAGTCGCAGGGCGGTGGCTACACCTTC
CASTFQSQGGGYTF
>-|TRBV7-7|TRBD1|TRBJ2-1
TGTGCCAGCAGCTACAGGGGGCGCAATGAGCAGTTCTTC
CASSYRGRNEQFF
>-|TRBV11-3|TRBD2|TRBJ2-7
TGTGCCAGCAGCTTAGACCGAGCGGGAGGGCCTGGAAGCTACGAGCAGTACTTC
CASSLDRAGGPGSYEQYF
>-|TRBV7-9|-|TRBJ2-7
TGTGCCAGCAGCTTGGGCAGGTCTACCTACGAGCAGTACTTC
CASSLGRSTYEQYF
>-|TRBV28|-|TRBJ2-7
TGTGCCAGCAGTTTGGGGGGGCAGGGTTACGAGCAGTACTTC
CASSLGGQGYEQYF
>-|TRBV25-1|TRBD2|TRBJ2-5
TGTGCCAGCAGTGAATTAGGAGCGGGAGGGCCTATAAAGACCCAGTACTTC
CASSELGAGGPIKTQYF
>-|TRBV27|TRBD2|TRBJ2-1
TGTGCCAGCAGTCTACTAGCGGGAGGACTCAATGAGCAGTTCTTC
CASSLLAGGLNEQFF
>-|TRBV7-3|-|TRBJ2-2
TGTGCCAGCAGCTTCGGACAGAACACCGGGGAGCTGTTTTTT
CASSFGQNTGELFF
>-|TRBV5-1|TRBD1|TRBJ1-5
TGCGCCAGCAGCGTATCAGGGGGCTTGAGCAATCAGCCCCAGCATTTT
CASSVSGGLSNQPQHF
>-|TRBV9|TRBD2|TRBJ2-1
TGTGCCAGCAGCCCCCAGGACCGGGAGGGGTACAATGAGCAGTTCTTC
CASSPQDREGYNEQFF
>-|TRBV27|-|TRBJ1-1
TGTGCCAGCAGTTTTCTGGCCACGAACACTGAAGCTTTCTTT
CASSFLATNTEAFF
>-|TRBV7-2|TRBD2|TRBJ2-3
TGTGCCAGCAGCTTACTGGCGGGAGGGCTGGCAGATACGCAGTATTTT
CASSLLAGGLADTQYF
>-|TRBV29-1|-|TRBJ1-5
TGCAGCGTGGCCCCCGCGACAAATAATCAGCCCCAGCATTTT
CSVAPATNNQPQHF
>-|TRBV6-6|-|TRBJ2-1
TGTGCCAGCAGTTACTATAGTAGCGCAGACAATGAGCAGTTCTTC
CASSYYSSADNEQFF
>-|TRBV5-1|-|TRBJ2-7
TGCGCCAGCAGCTTAATGACAGTATACTACGAGCAGTACTTC
CASSLMTVYYEQYF
>-|TRBV19|-|TRBJ1-4
TGTGCCAGCCGACGCAGGGAAAATGAAAAACTGTTTTTT
CASRRRENEKLFF
>few|TRBV5-4|-|TRBJ1-1
TGTGCCAGCAGCCGGTGGAACACTGAAGCTTTCTTT
CASSRWNTEAFF
>-|TRBV5-4|-|TRBJ2-3
TGTGCCAGCAGCTCGCGGGGATTGGATACGCAGTATTTT
CASSSRGLDTQYF
>-|TRBV6-6|-|TRBJ2-7
TGTGCCAGCACCGTCGCAAGGGACTCGAGCTCCTACGAGCAGTACTTC
CASTVARDSSSYEQYF
>-|TRBV7-3|-|TRBJ1-1
TGTGCCAGCAGCTTAGGTAGAAACACTGAAGCTTTCTTT
CASSLGRNTEAFF
>-|TRBV9|-|TRBJ2-7
TGTGCCAGCAGCGTAGGGGGGGTAGGCCCATCCTACGAGCAGTACTTC
CASSVGGVGPSYEQYF
>-|TRBV4-1|TRBD2|TRBJ2-7
TGCGCCAGCAGCCAACCGATAGGGACTAGCGGGACGAGGTACTTC
CASSQPIGTSGTRYF
>once|TRBV18|TRBD2|TRBJ2-7
TGTGCCAGCTCACCTGGACTAGCGTCAAGCTACGAGCAGTACTTC
CASSPGLASSYEQYF
>-|TRBV4-2|-|TRBJ1-1
TGTGCCAGCAGCAAAGAAGGGGTAGGCACTGAAGCTTTCTTT
CASSKEGVGTEAFF
>-|TRBV27|-|TRBJ2-5
TGTGCCAGCAGTTTTCCCAGGGAGACCCAGTACTTC
CASSFPRETQYF
>once|TRBV6-5|-|TRBJ2-5
TGTGCCAGCAGTTACCCGGCAGGGCAAGAGACCCAGTACTTC
CASSYPAGQETQYF
>few|TRBV19|-|TRBJ2-1
TGTGCCAGTAGTCCCAGGACTCTTAACAATGAGCAGTTCTTC
CASSPRTLNNEQFF
>-|TRBV6-5|-|TRBJ1-3
TGTGCCAGCAGTTACACAACAGGGCCAGGAAACACCATATATTTT
CASSYTTGPGNTIYF
>-|TRBV27|TRBD1|TRBJ1-1
TGTGCCAGCAGTAACCTAGGGGGCTTGAACACTGAAGCTTTCTTT
CASSNLGGLNTEAFF
>-|TRBV29-1|TRBD2|TRBJ2-3
TGCAGCGGGAAAGGACTAGCTGATACAGATACGCAGTATTTT
CSGKGLADTDTQYF